The clone carrying this T cell receptor beta chain has only one observation. These data come from a study of cytomegalovirus exposure and HLA in healthy donors. Primers for the PCR totalled 60 Vbeta and 13 Jbeta. Sequenced by immunoSEQ multiplex PCR; TCRdb stores in-frame clones only, minus some. The sample includes fewer than 200,000 clones, around 76% seen only once; the top ten take roughly 7.1%. Looked up from germline, CDR1 is SGHTS and CDR2 is YDEGEE. Trimming pared 4 bases from V and 7 bases from J, leaving 23 bases between. This CDR3 is built from 16 residues. Sequencing used PBMCs. The sequence derives from a man aged 40-49 years in good health and CMV-seropositive. This chain links TRBV5-8 with TRBJ1-2; D is possibly TRBD1 (6 bases). The CDR3: CASSIGLWGKGGGYTF. For the CDR3, the DNA is TGTGCCAGCAGCATTGGTCTCTGGGGAAAAGGGGGTGGCTACACCTTC.